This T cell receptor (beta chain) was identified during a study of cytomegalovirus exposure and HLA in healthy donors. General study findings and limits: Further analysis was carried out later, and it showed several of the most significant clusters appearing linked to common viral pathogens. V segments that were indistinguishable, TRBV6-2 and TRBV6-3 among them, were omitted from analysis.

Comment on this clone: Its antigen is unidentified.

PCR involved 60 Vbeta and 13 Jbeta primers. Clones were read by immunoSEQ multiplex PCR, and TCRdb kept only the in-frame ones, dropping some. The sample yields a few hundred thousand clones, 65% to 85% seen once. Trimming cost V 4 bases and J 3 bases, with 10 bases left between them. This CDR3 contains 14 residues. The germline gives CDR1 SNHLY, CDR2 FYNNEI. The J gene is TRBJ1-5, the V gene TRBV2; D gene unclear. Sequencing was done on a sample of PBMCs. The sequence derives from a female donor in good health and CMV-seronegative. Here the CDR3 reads CASSGSDHNQPQHF. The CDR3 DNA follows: TGTGCCAGCAGTGGAAGCGATCACAATCAGCCCCAGCATTTT.